This T cell receptor beta chain was obtained from a study of T cell responses to AZD1222 COVID-19 vaccine. Whole-study findings and limits: There were repertoire samples only from the period after the peak T cell response.

To note about this clone: Its matching antigen is unknown.

Only in-frame clones appear in the TCRdb table, and some are missing; sequencing was by immunoSEQ multiplex PCR. Among 140,000 to 150,000 clones listed, 80% to 90% were seen once. This CDR3 has 12 amino acids. CDR1 and CDR2 (germline): KGHDR, SFDVKD. V lost 7 bases, J lost 7 bases, and 4 bases stayed unmatched. This sequence was found in an adult in good health. The chain links TRBV24-1 to TRBJ1-1; 8 bases match TRBD1. The sample in question was peripheral blood, obtained on day 0 of AZD1222 vaccination. CDR3 bases: TGTGCCACCAGAACCGGGACAGGTGAAGCTTTCTTT. Protein sequence: CATRTGTGEAFF.